The 18 T cell receptor beta chains below all came from one sample that was sequenced in a study of blood T cell repertoires in COVID-19. Sequenced by immunoSEQ multiplex PCR; TCRdb stores in-frame clones only, minus some. The sample includes about 23,000 clones, around nine tenths seen only once; the top ten take 15% to 20%. Material: peripheral blood. The receptors shown here come from a human donor with acute or convalescent COVID-19. The donor label of this sample is uncertain.

This clone was picked up one time. The chain employs TRBV19 and TRBJ2-7; TRBD1 might be the D (5 bases). In germline, CDR1 is LNHDA, CDR2 SQIVND (reference sequence). CDR3 length: 14 amino acids. V lost 3 bases, J lost 5 bases, and 14 bases lay in between. DNA of the CDR3: TGTGCCAGTAGTATTGGAACAGGTTTCGACGAGCAGTACTTC. It codes for CASSIGTGFDEQYF. The full variable domain, rest sourced from reference TRBV19 and TRBJ2-7, is DGGITQSPKYLFRKEGQNVTLSCEQNLNHDAMYWYRQDPGQGLRLIYYSQIVNDFQKGDIAEGYSVSREKKESFPLTVTSAQKNPTAFYLCASSIGTGFDEQYFGPGTRLTVT.

The chain uses TRBV12-3 or TRBV12-4 and TRBJ1-2, with D possibly TRBD1 on 5 matching bases. The V end was cut by 1 base, the J end by 4 bases, with 7 bases between. CDR3 length equals 13 residues. The CDR3 sequence: CASSLGQGYGYTF. The CDR3 DNA reads TGTGCCAGCAGTTTAGGGCAGGGCTATGGCTACACCTTC.

The chain joins TRBV19 to TRBJ1-1; the match to TRBD1 covers 9 bases. The V gene's germline CDR1 is LNHDA and CDR2 SQIVND (reference sequence). Trimming took 5 bases from V and 6 from J; bases not matched to a gene: 4. The CDR3 is 13 amino acids. DNA for the CDR3: TGTGCCAGTAGTGGGACAGGGACCGCTGAAGCTTTCTTT. Translating gives CASSGTGTAEAFF. The complete variable domain, with remaining parts taken from reference TRBV19 and TRBJ1-1, reads DGGITQSPKYLFRKEGQNVTLSCEQNLNHDAMYWYRQDPGQGLRLIYYSQIVNDFQKGDIAEGYSVSREKKESFPLTVTSAQKNPTAFYLCASSGTGTAEAFFGQGTRLTVV.

The CDR3 loop reads CASSTGSTGELFF. The CDR3, as DNA: TGTGCCAGCAGCACGGGATCCACCGGGGAGCTGTTTTTT. The chain combines TRBV7-3 with TRBJ2-2; D is perhaps TRBD2 (5 bases). From germline, CDR1 is SGHTA and CDR2 FQGTGA. The CDR3 has 13 residues. V was cut by 5 bases and J by 4 bases, with 8 bases left in between.

Details on this clone: A read error may produce the germline difference seen at one junction end. This chain uses TRBV29-1 with TRBJ2-1; 16 bases fit TRBD2. The germline V gene encodes CDR1 SQVTM and CDR2 ANQGSEA. The CDR3 has 15 amino acids. CDR3 sequence reads: CSVLGLAGGYIEQFF. CDR3 nucleotide sequence: TGCAGCGTCCTGGGACTAGCGGGAGGGTACATTGAGCAGTTCTTC.

The rearrangement uses TRBV3-1 (or the pseudogene TRBV3-2) and TRBJ2-2; D unclear. V was shortened by 2 bases and J by 4 bases, with 11 bases between the two germline ends. Germline CDR1 is LGHDT and CDR2 is YNNKEL (reference sequence). This CDR3 contains 15 residues. CDR3 nucleotide sequence: TGTGCCAGCAGCCAACTACTCTCCGGCACCGGGGAGCTGTTTTTT. Translating gives CASSQLLSGTGELFF.

The J gene is TRBJ1-4, the V gene TRBV5-1; TRBD1 matches at 9 bases. The germline CDR1 and CDR2 sequences are SGHRS and YFSETQ. V gave up 5 bases and J gave up 2 bases; unmatched junction bases: 7. The CDR3 spans 16 residues. CDR3 region: CASSSGTGFTNEKLFF. DNA for the CDR3: TGCGCCAGCAGTTCCGGGACAGGGTTCACTAATGAAAAACTGTTTTTT.

The chain employs TRBV6-5 and TRBJ2-2; weak D call: TRBD1 (6 bases). The germline V and J ends were trimmed by 6 bases and 7 bases, with 9 bases remaining between them. The germline V gene encodes CDR1 MNHEY and CDR2 SVGAGI. This CDR3 spans 12 amino acids. The CDR3: CASSKTGGELFF. The CDR3 DNA sequence: TGTGCCAGCAGCAAGACAGGCGGGGAGCTGTTTTTT.

This rearrangement joins TRBV6-5 to TRBJ1-5; D gene unclear. The CDR3 spans 13 residues. Germline V gene lookup returns CDR1 MNHEY and CDR2 SVGAGI. Trimming shortened V by 4 bases and J by 5 bases, and 9 bases separated the two germline ends. CDR3 amino acids: CASSSREDQPQHF. The CDR3 nucleotides are TGTGCCAGCAGTTCTCGTGAGGATCAGCCCCAGCATTTT.

The chain carries TRBV7-2 and TRBJ2-7; 9 positions agree with TRBD2. CDR1 and CDR2 from the germline V gene are SGHTA and FQGNSA. This CDR3 spans 14 amino acids. V was clipped by 3 bases and J by 4 bases; unmatched bases: 4. This chain's CDR3 is CASSFETSGYEQYF. The CDR3 DNA reads TGTGCCAGCAGCTTTGAGACTAGCGGTTACGAGCAGTACTTC.

This clone was counted a few times. The V and J genes are TRBV5-1 and TRBJ1-3; D unresolved. Trimming took 5 bases from V and 0 from J, leaving 9 bases between them. The CDR3 totals 14 residues. Germline V CDR1 and CDR2: SGHRS, YFSETQ. The CDR3 protein is CASRSSGSGNTIYF. The CDR3 region has the DNA TGCGCCAGCAGATCATCGGGCTCTGGAAACACCATATATTTT.

V is TRBV9 and J is TRBJ2-1; 8 nucleotides agree with TRBD2. The CDR3 sequence is 14 residues long. Germline V gene data show CDR1 as SGDLS and CDR2 as YYNGEE. Germline trimming cut 4 bases from V and 6 bases from J; bases unmatched to any gene: 6. The CDR3 loop reads CASSPGGEGNEQFF. The CDR3 DNA is TGTGCCAGCAGCCCCGGGGGGGAGGGCAATGAGCAGTTCTTC. The variable domain in full, completed from reference TRBV9 and TRBJ2-1, reads DSGVTQTPKHLITATGQRVTLRCSPRSGDLSVYWYQQSLDQGLQFLIQYYNGEERAKGNILERFSAQQFPDLHSELNLSSLELGDSALYFCASSPGGEGNEQFFGPGTRLTVL.

This chain uses TRBV4-3 with TRBJ2-2, with D possibly matching TRBD2 (5 bases). Trimming shortened V by 3 bases and J by 2 bases, and 16 bases separated the two germline ends. There are 17 residues in the CDR3. In germline, CDR1 is LGHNA, CDR2 YSLEER. This CDR3 reads CASSQWSGVPNTGELFF. CDR3 nucleotides: TGCGCCAGCAGCCAGTGGTCCGGGGTCCCCAACACCGGGGAGCTGTTTTTT.

The chain employs TRBV5-1 and TRBJ2-1; possibly TRBD1 for D (6 bases). This CDR3 contains 14 residues. Germline V lookup: CDR1 SGHRS, CDR2 YFSETQ. V was cut by 0 bases and J by 4 bases, with 8 bases left in between. The CDR3 DNA reads TGCGCCAGCAGCTTGGCAGACAGGTACAATGAGCAGTTCTTC. Translation gives CASSLADRYNEQFF.

For the CDR3, the DNA is TGTGCCTGGAAGCTGGAGCGGGGGCAAGCTTTCTTT. Translating it yields CAWKLERGQAFF. The J gene is TRBJ1-1, the V gene TRBV30, with a weak D call TRBD1 (6 bases). Germline CDR1 is GTSNPN and CDR2 is SVGIG (reference sequence). The V end lost 4 bases, the J end lost 9 bases, and 15 bases lay between the germline ends. The CDR3 covers 12 residues.

This clone appeared once. The V gene is TRBV6-6, the J gene TRBJ1-2; D not certain. Germline assignment: CDR1 MNHNY and CDR2 SVGAGI (reference sequence). V lost 6 bases and J 4 bases, leaving 15 bases between the germline ends. This CDR3 comprises 14 residues. The CDR3 sequence is CASSPGEGGYGYTF. The DNA for the CDR3 is TGTGCCAGCAGCCCAGGAGAGGGTGGCTATGGCTACACCTTC.

In this sample, this clone turned up once. The chain links TRBV5-1 to TRBJ2-3; 8 bases agree with TRBD2. V lost 0 bases, J lost 1 base, and 4 bases stayed unmatched. Germline V gene sequence: CDR1 SGHRS, CDR2 YFSETQ. The CDR3 extends over 16 amino acids. Here the CDR3 reads CASSLVGSGGTDTQYF. The DNA of the CDR3 is TGCGCCAGCAGCTTGGTCGGTAGCGGGGGCACAGATACGCAGTATTTT.

This clone was counted between two and nine times. The CDR3, as DNA: TGTGCCAGCAGCTCCCAGGGCTCGACAGATACGCAGTATTTT. It translates to CASSSQGSTDTQYF. V is TRBV5-4 and J is TRBJ2-3, with a weak D call TRBD1 (5 bases). V lost 3 bases to trimming and J lost 3 bases, with 11 bases between them. Per germline, CDR1 SGHNT and CDR2 YYREEE (reference sequence). The CDR3 consists of 14 residues.